This passage covers 30 T cell receptor beta chains from one sample sequenced in a study of T cells in Graves' hyperthyroidism and ophthalmopathy. Amplification of TCR beta CDR3 regions used RNA as the template. Initially, a first-round RT-PCR of the TCR CDR3 employed the HTBI primer set. TCRdb passed the multiplex PCR reads through MiXCR, listing each CDR3 protein once. The sample lists 340,000 or so distinct CDR3 sequences, around a sixth seen once, with around a third in the top ten. Sequencing was carried out using blood. The receptors derive from a young man with Graves' hyperthyroidism.

J is TRBJ1-2 and V is TRBV20-1; 7 nucleotides match TRBD1. The CDR3 sequence is 13 residues long. CDR1 and CDR2 from the germline V gene are DFQATT and SNEGSKA (reference sequence). Trimming took 6 bases from V and 5 from J; bases not matched to a gene: 9. The CDR3 bases are TGCAGTGCCTCTGACAGGGTTCTTTATGGCTACACCTTC. Protein product: CSASDRVLYGYTF.

The chain recombines TRBV10-3 with TRBJ1-1, with a tentative D call TRBD1 (5 bases). Germline-derived CDR1 and CDR2 are ENHRY and SYGVKD. The CDR3 is made up of 14 amino acids. V dropped 10 bases and J dropped 0 bases, with 15 bases sitting between them. The CDR3 region has the DNA TGTGCCACCCGGGTGGGGCTCATGAACACTGAAGCTTTCTTT. It is translated as CATRVGLMNTEAFF.

This clonotype was observed at least ten times. The chain carries TRBV28 and TRBJ2-5, with TRBD2 identical over 7 bases. CDR1 is MDHEN and CDR2 is SYDVKM in the germline V gene. The CDR3 contains 14 residues. CDR3 region: CATCGGEVEETQYF. The CDR3 coding sequence is TGTGCGACCTGCGGGGGAGAGGTGGAAGAGACCCAGTACTTC.

There are many counts of this clonotype. The gene calls are TRBV7-6 and TRBJ2-1, with 8 bases that match TRBD1. The CDR3 consists of 15 residues. CDR1 and CDR2 (germline): SGHVS, FNYEAQ. Trimming took 4 bases from V and 4 from J; bases not matched to a gene: 6. Here the CDR3 DNA reads TGTGCCAGCAGCTGGGGACAGGCCGTTTACAATGAGCAGTTCTTC. Protein: CASSWGQAVYNEQFF.

This clonotype came up many times. The rearrangement joins TRBV20-1 to TRBJ1-1, with D perhaps matching TRBD1 (5 bases). V was shortened by 3 bases and J by 1 base, with 12 bases between the two germline ends. CDR1 and CDR2 from the germline V gene are DFQATT and SNEGSKA (reference sequence). The CDR3 is made up of 14 amino acids. The CDR3 DNA reads TGCAGTGCTAGTCAGGGATCGGGGAACACTGAAGCTTTCTTT. Translation: CSASQGSGNTEAFF.

This clonotype was recorded many times. CDR3 sequence (DNA): TGTGCCAGCAGAAGGGGACGGGAGCAGCCCCAGCATTTT. Translated: CASRRGREQPQHF. The V call is TRBV27, the J call TRBJ1-5, with D possibly TRBD1 on 5 matching bases. V shed 6 bases and J shed 7 bases, with 13 bases lying between them. Germline values: CDR1 MNHEY, CDR2 SMNVEV (reference sequence). The CDR3 sequence is 13 residues long.

This clonotype was seen a handful of times. This chain links TRBV10-2 with TRBJ2-3; TRBD2 agrees at 8 bases. Germline V gene data show CDR1 as WSHSY and CDR2 as SAAADI. Germline trimming cut 4 bases from V and 1 base from J; bases unmatched to any gene: 4. The CDR3 has 15 residues. In DNA, the CDR3 is TGCGCCAGCAGTGCACTAGCGGATCGCACAGATACGCAGTATTTT. Amino acids: CASSALADRTDTQYF.

In its sample, this clonotype was seen many times. The chain carries TRBV5-6 and TRBJ2-1; 10 nucleotides match TRBD1. The CDR3 length is 19 residues. Germline loops: CDR1 SGHDT, CDR2 YYEEEE. J was trimmed by 4 bases and V by 4 bases; bases with no gene match: 17. CDR3 loop: CASSLTPGQGGRLYNEQFF. CDR3 DNA sequence: TGTGCCAGCAGCCTTACTCCAGGACAGGGGGGAAGGTTGTACAATGAGCAGTTCTTC.

This clonotype was detected ten times or more. This chain uses TRBV20-1 with TRBJ2-2; D uncertain. Germline V gene data show CDR1 as DFQATT and CDR2 as SNEGSKA (reference sequence). The CDR3 totals 14 residues. V dropped 2 bases and J dropped 2 bases, with 9 bases sitting between them. The CDR3 sequence is CSARRSENTGELFF. The CDR3 DNA reads as TGCAGTGCTAGACGTTCAGAAAACACCGGGGAGCTGTTTTTT.

This clonotype showed up just a few times. The chain carries TRBV28 and TRBJ2-5, with a possible D match to TRBD2 (5 bases). CDR1 MDHEN and CDR2 SYDVKM come from the germline V gene. The CDR3 consists of 16 residues. V was pared by 5 bases and J by 1 base, with 17 bases between. CDR3 bases: TGTGCCAGCAGTCCCCGGCTCGCTAGCAGCCAAGAGACCCAGTACTTC. It translates to CASSPRLASSQETQYF.

This clonotype was counted between two and nine times. The chain has TRBV11-3 and TRBJ2-2; maybe TRBD2 (7 bases). Trimming stripped 5 bases from V and 4 bases from J, with 14 bases between. The CDR3 covers 15 residues. Per germline, CDR1 SGHNT and CDR2 YENEEA. CDR3 amino acids: CASSPSRGGTGELFF. For the CDR3, the DNA is TGTGCCAGCAGCCCCAGTAGGGGGGGCACCGGGGAGCTGTTTTTT.

A few counts support this clonotype. The chain uses TRBV24-1 and TRBJ1-5; D gene ambiguous. V gave up 7 bases and J gave up 5 bases, with 8 bases separating them. Germline CDR1 and CDR2: KGHDR and SFDVKD. The CDR3 totals 12 residues. Written as DNA, the CDR3 is TGTGCCACCAGCAGGACCGATCAGCCCCAGCATTTT. Its protein product is CATSRTDQPQHF.

This clonotype was found many times. The chain has TRBV7-9 and TRBJ1-4, with TRBD1 identical over 8 bases. With V trimmed by 4 bases and J by 7 bases, 8 bases remained unmatched. The CDR3 runs 15 residues. Germline V gives CDR1 SEHNR, CDR2 FQNEAQ (reference sequence). The CDR3, as DNA: TGTGCCAGCAGCTCCTCGACAGGGGCAGGTGAAAAACTGTTTTTT. This codes for CASSSSTGAGEKLFF.

The rearrangement joins TRBV12-3 or TRBV12-4 to TRBJ2-7, with D tentatively TRBD1 (7 bases). Trimming removed 3 bases at V and 0 bases at J, with 12 bases between. The CDR3 spans 15 residues. The CDR3 nucleotides read TGTGCCAGCAGTTTTTCAGGGGGGATCTCCTACGAGCAGTACTTC. Its protein product is CASSFSGGISYEQYF.

This clonotype was seen repeatedly, ten times or more. This rearrangement joins TRBV5-1 to TRBJ1-3; no definite D call. The CDR3 extends over 15 amino acids. CDR1 and CDR2 from the germline V gene are SGHRS and YFSETQ. Between the trimmed V and J ends, which lost 0 bases and 0 bases, there was a span of 7 bases. The CDR3 DNA is TGCGCCAGCAGCTTGGCTGGGTACTCTGGAAACACCATATATTTT. Protein sequence: CASSLAGYSGNTIYF.

The sample holds many counts of this clonotype. This sequence joins TRBV5-1 and TRBJ2-3; D may be TRBD2 (5 bases). CDR3 size: 15 residues. The germline CDR1 and CDR2 sequences are SGHRS and YFSETQ. With 4 bases removed from V and 2 bases from J, the gap between germline ends came to 14 bases. Here the CDR3 reads CASSARPGFTDTQYF. The CDR3 region has the DNA TGCGCCAGCAGCGCTCGGCCGGGGTTCACAGATACGCAGTATTTT.

Notes on this clonotype: This may arise from a read error, as a much more abundant clone is one base away. The CDR3 loop reads CTSSLWLAGSNEQFF. The CDR3 coding sequence is TGTACCAGCAGCTTATGGCTAGCGGGAAGCAATGAGCAGTTCTTC. The chain recombines TRBV7-2 with TRBJ2-1; 9 bases line up with TRBD2. The junction had 5 bases not matched to a gene; V was cut back by 2 bases and J by 6 bases. The CDR3 is made up of 15 amino acids. In germline, CDR1 is SGHTA, CDR2 FQGNSA.

A word on this clonotype: A much larger clone differs by one base, so this may be a read error. The rearrangement joins TRBV30 to TRBJ1-6; tentative D call: TRBD1 (6 bases). CDR1 and CDR2 (germline): GTSNPN, SVGIG (reference sequence). The CDR3 has 11 residues. CDR3 amino acids: CARRGSLALHF. The CDR3 DNA is TGTGCCCGGAGGGGGTCTTTGGCCCTCCACTTT. Full variable domain (missing parts from reference TRBV30 and TRBJ1-6): SQTIHQWPATLVQPVGSPLSLECTVEGTSNPNLYWYRQAAGRGLQLLFYSVGIGQISSEVPQNLSASRPQDRQFILSSKKLLLSDSGFYLCARRGSLALHFGNGTRLTVT.

Written as DNA, the CDR3 is TGCGCCAGCAGTCGGGAGGGCAGGCGCACAGATACGCAGTATTTT. Amino acids: CASSREGRRTDTQYF. The chain couples TRBV5-1 to TRBJ2-3, with 8 bases that match TRBD2. V was clipped by 5 bases and J by 1 base; unmatched bases: 6. Germline values: CDR1 SGHRS, CDR2 YFSETQ. This CDR3 comprises 15 residues.

V gene TRBV28 combines with J gene TRBJ1-6; D gene unclear. Germline lookup yields CDR1 MDHEN and CDR2 SYDVKM. The CDR3 spans 13 residues. V lost 2 bases and J lost 11, with 10 bases in between. The CDR3 loop is CASSLNFYPPLHF. CDR3 DNA sequence: TGTGCCAGCAGTTTAAATTTTTATCCACCCCTCCACTTT.

The V gene is TRBV20-1, the J gene TRBJ1-2, with D unresolved. Germline CDR1 is DFQATT and CDR2 is SNEGSKA (reference sequence). Between the trimmed V and J ends, which lost 5 bases and 4 bases, there was a span of 17 bases. This CDR3 spans 14 amino acids. The CDR3 reads CSAPGMAVLYGYTF. The CDR3 DNA reads as TGCAGTGCTCCCGGTATGGCAGTCCTCTATGGCTACACCTTC.

The chain carries TRBV4-1 and TRBJ1-2, with TRBD1 as a possible D gene (5 bases). V lost 4 bases and J 2 bases, leaving 20 bases between the germline ends. The CDR3 extends over 17 amino acids. CDR1 is MGHRA, CDR2 YSYEKL, per germline. The CDR3 sequence: CASSRLMARGDNYGYTF. In nucleotides, the CDR3 is TGCGCCAGCAGCCGCCTCATGGCGCGGGGGGACAACTATGGCTACACCTTC.

The chain recombines TRBV4-2 with TRBJ2-7; D unresolved. Between the trimmed V and J ends, which lost 9 bases and 2 bases, there was a span of 17 bases. The V gene's germline CDR1 is LGHNA and CDR2 YNFKEQ. The CDR3 length is 14 residues. DNA of the CDR3: TGTGCCAGTGGCCATCCCCGAGGACCCTACGAGCAGTACTTC. The encoded protein is CASGHPRGPYEQYF.

There are many counts of this clonotype. The chain uses TRBV28 and TRBJ2-7, with a possible D match to TRBD2 (5 bases). V was pared by 2 bases and J by 7 bases, with 18 bases between. The length of the CDR3 is 15 residues. CDR1 MDHEN and CDR2 SYDVKM come from the germline V gene. The CDR3 sequence is CASSLRSGGPGEQYF. CDR3 coding DNA: TGTGCCAGCAGTTTAAGGTCCGGAGGTCCGGGAGAGCAGTACTTC. The full variable domain, completed using reference TRBV28 and TRBJ2-7, is DVKVTQSSRYLVKRTGEKVFLECVQDMDHENMFWYRQDPGLGLRLIYFSYDVKMKEKGDIPEGYSVSREKKERFSLILESASTNQTSMYLCASSLRSGGPGEQYFGPGTRLTVT.

This clonotype was found many times. The genes are TRBV13 and TRBJ2-5, with D possibly being TRBD1 (5 bases). V lost 5 bases and J 1 base, leaving 14 bases between the germline ends. Germline CDR1 is PRHDT and CDR2 is FYEKMQ (reference sequence). The CDR3 length is 15 residues. This CDR3 is CASSRRQTVQETQYF. The CDR3 nucleotides are TGTGCCAGCAGCCGGAGACAGACTGTCCAAGAGACCCAGTACTTC. The full variable domain, its missing parts supplied by reference TRBV13 and TRBJ2-5, is AAGVIQSPRHLIKEKRETATLKCYPIPRHDTVYWYQQGPGQDPQFLISFYEKMQSDKGSIPDRFSAQQFSDYHSELNMSSLELGDSALYFCASSRRQTVQETQYFGPGTRLLVL.

This clonotype has ten or more counts. The V call is TRBV11-2, the J call TRBJ2-1; possible D gene TRBD1, 6 bases. This CDR3 region has 16 residues. Germline V lookup: CDR1 SGHAT, CDR2 FQNNGV. V lost 4 bases and J lost 3, with 16 bases in between. CDR3 amino acids: CASSSHNRAYYNEQFF. As DNA, the CDR3 is TGTGCCAGCAGCTCACATAACAGGGCCTACTACAATGAGCAGTTCTTC.

This clonotype has just a few counts. The rearrangement links TRBV7-6 to TRBJ2-1; 11 nucleotides align to TRBD2. CDR1 is SGHVS, CDR2 FNYEAQ, per germline. The V gene end was trimmed by 5 bases and the J gene end by 12 bases; junction bases not matched to a gene: 6. This CDR3 comprises 13 residues. The CDR3 DNA reads TGTGCCAGCAGCCCGTGGACTAGCGGGCCGCAGTTCTTC. Protein: CASSPWTSGPQFF.

This clonotype appeared many times. This chain connects TRBV7-9 to TRBJ2-5; TRBD2 might be the D (5 bases). Germline loops: CDR1 SEHNR, CDR2 FQNEAQ (reference sequence). Trimming shortened V by 1 base and J by 1 base, and 16 bases separated the two germline ends. The CDR3 sequence is 17 residues long. DNA of the CDR3: TGTGCCAGCAGCTTAGAAGGAGGCAGCCTATTCCAAGAGACCCAGTACTTC. Protein: CASSLEGGSLFQETQYF. Combining the CDR3 with reference TRBV7-9 and TRBJ2-5 gives the whole variable domain DTGVSQNPRHKITKRGQNVTFRCDPISEHNRLYWYRQTLGQGPEFLTYFQNEAQLEKSRLLSDRFSAERPKGSFSTLEIQRTEQGDSAMYLCASSLEGGSLFQETQYFGPGTRLLVL.

This clonotype occurred many times. The chain combines TRBV5-1 with TRBJ2-7; a possible D gene is TRBD2 (5 bases). V lost 2 bases to trimming and J lost 4 bases, with 16 bases between them. CDR1 and CDR2 (germline): SGHRS, YFSETQ. The CDR3 is made up of 15 amino acids. DNA for the CDR3: TGCGCCAGCAGCTTCTCCAGCGGTCACCTGTACGAGCAGTACTTC. Its protein is CASSFSSGHLYEQYF.

This clonotype was seen many times. J is TRBJ1-1 and V is TRBV28, with D tentatively TRBD1 (5 bases). CDR1 is MDHEN and CDR2 is SYDVKM in the germline V gene. The CDR3 loop spans 13 amino acids. The V end lost 7 bases, the J end lost 3 bases, and 12 bases lay between the germline ends. The CDR3, as DNA: TGTGCCAGCAATGGAGGGGAGTACACTGAAGCTTTCTTT. Translating it yields CASNGGEYTEAFF.